The TCR beta chain described here comes from a study of regulatory T cells in long-lasting Graves disease. Assembly of TCR beta libraries relied on iRepertoire HTBI primers together with Arm-PCR of CDR3 regions. TCRdb reanalysed the multiplex PCR reads using MiXCR and keeps one entry per CDR3 protein. The table includes 400,000 to 500,000 distinct CDR3 sequences, 20% to 25% detected once. V shed 0 bases and J shed 3 bases, with 11 bases lying between them. Germline V CDR1 and CDR2: SGHTA, FQGNSA. CDR3 length: 15 amino acids. The time point: persistent/refractory GD, antithyroid drugs over 5 years with positive TRAb. Isolated PBMC RNA provided the starting material for the TCR library. Study-level points and caveats: Gene preferences differed: TRBV28, TRBJ1-2, TRBJ2-5 in persistent cases.

This clonotype was counted ten times or more. Antigen unknown. The rearrangement uses TRBV7-2 and TRBJ1-2, with no clear D. This clonotype originated in a female donor with Graves disease. The specimen was peripheral blood mononuclear cells (PBMCs), collected when the disease was refractory, from a patient treated with antithyroid drugs. DNA for the CDR3: TGTGCCAGCAGCTTAGCGAGGTTCCGAGACTATGGCTACACCTTC. Its translation: CASSLARFRDYGYTF.